One sample yielded the 22 T cell receptor beta chains listed below, sequenced in a study of cytomegalovirus exposure and HLA in healthy donors. Sequenced by immunoSEQ multiplex PCR; TCRdb stores in-frame clones only, minus some. The sample consists of about 160,000 clones, 86% of them appearing once. Material for sequencing was PBMCs. These receptors were taken from a woman in her thirties in good health and CMV-seronegative.

The chain uses TRBV7-3 and TRBJ2-7; D gene ambiguous. CDR1 and CDR2 from the germline V gene are SGHTA and FQGTGA. This CDR3 is built from 15 residues. The germline V and J ends were trimmed by 0 bases and 4 bases, with 13 bases remaining between them. This CDR3 reads CASSLTRQERYEQYF. In DNA form, the CDR3 reads TGTGCCAGCAGCTTAACGCGTCAGGAAAGGTACGAGCAGTACTTC.

The rearrangement joins TRBV7-3 to TRBJ2-1; 13 nucleotides align to TRBD2. The CDR3 length is 16 residues. Germline-derived CDR1 and CDR2 are SGHTA and FQGTGA. V shed 1 base and J 4 bases; nucleotides not matched to a gene: 1. CDR3 region: CASSLRTSGGYNEQFF. In nucleotides, the CDR3 is TGTGCCAGCAGCTTAAGGACTAGCGGGGGTTACAATGAGCAGTTCTTC. Together with reference TRBV7-3 and TRBJ2-1, the CDR3 gives the full variable domain: GAGVSQTPSNKVTEKGKYVELRCDPISGHTALYWYRQSLGQGPEFLIYFQGTGAADDSGLPNDRFFAVRPEGSVSTLKIQRTERGDSAVYLCASSLRTSGGYNEQFFGPGTRLTVL.

The CDR3 DNA sequence: TGTGCCAGCAGCTTAGTGCGGGGAGCTGGGAATGAGCAGTTCTTC. Translation gives CASSLVRGAGNEQFF. The J gene is TRBJ2-1, the V gene TRBV11-2, with D possibly TRBD2 on 6 matching bases. Looked up from germline, CDR1 is SGHAT and CDR2 is FQNNGV. The germline V and J ends were trimmed by 1 base and 7 bases, with 14 bases remaining between them. This CDR3 is built from 15 residues.

This chain links TRBV6-6 with TRBJ1-2; D not resolved. Per the germline V gene, CDR1 is MNHNY and CDR2 is SVGAGI (reference sequence). V was trimmed by 6 bases and J by 6 bases, leaving 5 bases between them. The CDR3 has 10 residues. The CDR3 loop reads CASSGDGYTF. The DNA of the CDR3 is TGTGCCAGCAGCGGTGATGGCTACACCTTC.

V gene TRBV28 combines with J gene TRBJ2-7; 7 positions match TRBD2. The CDR3 length is 16 residues. Germline V gene data show CDR1 as MDHEN and CDR2 as SYDVKM. Trimming took 3 bases from V and 2 from J; bases not matched to a gene: 10. CDR3: CASSLGGARPTYEQYF. The CDR3 nucleotides read TGTGCCAGCAGTTTGGGAGGGGCCCGTCCAACCTACGAGCAGTACTTC.

The chain is built from TRBV7-6 and TRBJ1-3; D is perhaps TRBD1 (6 bases). Trimming shortened V by 7 bases and J by 2 bases, and 12 bases separated the two germline ends. Looked up from germline, CDR1 is SGHVS and CDR2 is FNYEAQ. The CDR3 has 14 amino acids. The DNA for the CDR3 is TGTGCCAGCACGGGGGGCATCGCTGGAAACACCATATATTTT. This sequence encodes CASTGGIAGNTIYF.

The genes are TRBV7-9 and TRBJ1-1, with a weak D call TRBD1 (5 bases). Germline CDR1 reads SEHNR; CDR2 reads FQNEAQ (reference sequence). The CDR3 consists of 14 residues. V was clipped by 5 bases and J by 4 bases, with 14 bases between them. The CDR3 DNA reads TGTGCCAGCAGCCACACCCCGGGGGGCACTGAAGCTTTCTTT. Its protein product is CASSHTPGGTEAFF.

The chain has TRBV6-5 and TRBJ2-1; D is uncertain. CDR3 size: 14 residues. Trimming removed 6 bases from V and 3 bases from J, with 12 bases in between. Germline V lookup: CDR1 MNHEY, CDR2 SVGAGI. The DNA for the CDR3 is TGTGCCAGCAGCCCAGATTGGGGCTACAATGAGCAGTTCTTC. Amino acids: CASSPDWGYNEQFF.

The chain is built from TRBV29-1 and TRBJ1-1; D remains ambiguous. Between the trimmed V and J ends, which lost 2 bases and 1 base, there was a span of 11 bases. Per the germline V gene, CDR1 is SQVTM and CDR2 is ANQGSEA. This CDR3 has 14 residues. CDR3 protein: CSVELTRPNTEAFF. CDR3 nucleotide sequence: TGCAGCGTTGAATTAACCCGCCCGAACACTGAAGCTTTCTTT.

The chain is built from TRBV29-1 and TRBJ1-2; D is unresolved. The germline CDR1 and CDR2 sequences are SQVTM and ANQGSEA. V lost 4 bases and J 0 bases, leaving 15 bases between the germline ends. CDR3 length: 15 amino acids. CDR3 DNA sequence: TGCAGCGTTGTTGGTCGCGCGGACGCTAACTATGGCTACACCTTC. This gives the protein CSVVGRADANYGYTF. The full variable domain, in which reference TRBV29-1 and TRBJ1-2 provide the parts outside the CDR3, is SAVISQKPSRDICQRGTSLTIQCQVDSQVTMMFWYRQQPGQSLTLIATANQGSEATYESGFVIDKFPISRPNLTFSTLTVSNMSPEDSSIYLCSVVGRADANYGYTFGSGTRLTVV.

This clone ranks as medium-sized. CDR3 region: CASSQDGLAGGNEQFF. The DNA for the CDR3 is TGTGCCAGCAGCCAAGATGGACTAGCGGGGGGCAATGAGCAGTTCTTC. The gene calls are TRBV4-2 and TRBJ2-1; 14 nucleotides line up with TRBD2. CDR1 and CDR2 (germline): LGHNA, YNFKEQ. Unmatched junction bases numbered 1, after V lost 0 bases and J lost 6 bases. The CDR3 length is 16 residues.

This clone was counted once. V usage is TRBV29-1 and J usage is TRBJ1-4; 7 bases are shared with TRBD1. The V gene end was trimmed by 4 bases and the J gene end by 3 bases; junction bases not matched to a gene: 5. This CDR3 contains 14 residues. CDR1 and CDR2 from the germline V gene are SQVTM and ANQGSEA. The CDR3 here is CSVGLGQPNEKLFF. CDR3 coding DNA: TGCAGCGTTGGGTTGGGACAGCCTAATGAAAAACTGTTTTTT.

The gene calls are TRBV9 and TRBJ2-7, with a possible D match to TRBD1 (6 bases). Germline V gives CDR1 SGDLS, CDR2 YYNGEE. CDR3 length: 14 residues. Trimming stripped 0 bases from V and 7 bases from J, with 14 bases between. The DNA of the CDR3 is TGTGCCAGCAGCGTAGAGGACAGTCGGAGTGAGCAGTACTTC. Its protein product is CASSVEDSRSEQYF.

This clone was detected once. The CDR3 nucleotides read TGTGCCAGCAGTCCGCTGACTAGCGGGCCGACCGGGGAGCTGTTTTTT. As protein: CASSPLTSGPTGELFF. The rearrangement joins TRBV2 to TRBJ2-2, with TRBD2 identical over 10 bases. The germline CDR1 and CDR2 sequences are SNHLY and FYNNEI. The CDR3 consists of 16 residues. J was trimmed by 5 bases and V by 5 bases; bases with no gene match: 8.

J is TRBJ1-1 and V is TRBV27; possibly TRBD1 for D (6 bases). There are 12 residues in the CDR3. V was pared by 3 bases and J by 7 bases, with 9 bases between. Germline assignment: CDR1 MNHEY and CDR2 SMNVEV (reference sequence). CDR3 in amino acids: CASSLTGREAFF. The DNA for the CDR3 is TGTGCCAGCAGTTTGACAGGTCGTGAAGCTTTCTTT.

A single count supports this clone. The gene calls are TRBV7-9 and TRBJ1-2; 8 bases are a match to TRBD1. Looked up from germline, CDR1 is SEHNR and CDR2 is FQNEAQ (reference sequence). The V gene end was trimmed by 6 bases and the J gene end by 5 bases; junction bases not matched to a gene: 5. The CDR3 contains 13 residues. For the CDR3, the DNA is TGTGCCAGCAGACCGACAGGGGTATATGGCTACACCTTC. Translated: CASRPTGVYGYTF.

The chain employs TRBV27 and TRBJ2-3; D tentatively reads TRBD1 or TRBD2 (5 bases each). The CDR3 sequence is 14 residues long. Germline V gene sequence: CDR1 MNHEY, CDR2 SMNVEV (reference sequence). Trimming removed 5 bases at V and 7 bases at J, with 16 bases between. The CDR3 loop reads CASSRDQTPYTQYF. The CDR3 DNA sequence: TGTGCCAGCAGTCGGGACCAGACCCCGTATACGCAGTATTTT.

The chain couples TRBV7-6 to TRBJ2-1, with D perhaps TRBD1 (6 bases). The V and J ends lost 9 bases and 5 bases respectively, with 11 bases between them. The CDR3 contains 12 residues. Per germline, CDR1 SGHVS and CDR2 FNYEAQ. DNA of the CDR3: TGTGCCAGTTCCCGACAGGACAATGAGCAGTTCTTC. Translating gives CASSRQDNEQFF.

This clone was counted between two and nine times. The chain has TRBV4-1 and TRBJ2-3, with D hard to call. This CDR3 spans 14 amino acids. Germline V gives CDR1 MGHRA, CDR2 YSYEKL. The V end lost 3 bases, the J end lost 5 bases, and 12 bases lay between the germline ends. CDR3 region: CASSQGPSVDTQYF. Here the CDR3 DNA reads TGCGCCAGCAGCCAGGGCCCCAGCGTAGATACGCAGTATTTT.

The chain carries TRBV7-9 and TRBJ2-3; D not certain. V dropped 7 bases and J dropped 2 bases, with 4 bases sitting between them. The germline CDR1 and CDR2 sequences are SEHNR and FQNEAQ (reference sequence). The CDR3 consists of 11 residues. The CDR3 region has the DNA TGTGCCAGCAACCCCACAGATACGCAGTATTTT. This gives the protein CASNPTDTQYF.

The J gene is TRBJ2-7, the V gene TRBV27; 8 nucleotides line up with TRBD1. V gave up 5 bases and J gave up 6 bases; unmatched junction bases: 0. The CDR3 consists of 11 residues. CDR1 MNHEY and CDR2 SMNVEV come from the germline V gene (reference sequence). The CDR3 DNA reads as TGTGCCAGCAGTGACAGGGGCGAGCAGTACTTC. Translating it yields CASSDRGEQYF.

V usage is TRBV5-1 and J usage is TRBJ2-1; 9 bases agree with TRBD2. The junction had 11 bases not matched to a gene; V was cut back by 5 bases and J by 5 bases. Germline CDR1 is SGHRS and CDR2 is YFSETQ. The CDR3 covers 16 residues. This CDR3 is CASSLPGLASNNEQFF. The CDR3 DNA reads as TGCGCCAGCAGTTTACCCGGACTAGCGAGCAACAATGAGCAGTTCTTC.